The present T cell receptor (beta chain) was sequenced within a study of blood T cell repertoires in COVID-19. Across the whole study: Both acute and convalescent COVID-19 samples were obtained from the United States, Italy and Spain. Sources were T cells, B-cell-depleted T cells, or PBMCs; the material itself was cDNA or gDNA.

Participant age was about 18 to 89 years, and participants resided in roughly 24 US areas. Self-reported history from a screening survey and questionnaire set each donor's cohort. The protocol was immunoSEQ multiplex PCR, while the TCRdb copy is restricted to in-frame clones and leaves out a portion. Of approximately 440,000 clones detected, 90% appear once; the ten largest clones hold under 0.7%. V was clipped by 3 bases and J by 3 bases, with 12 bases between them. Germline assignment: CDR1 KGHSH and CDR2 LQKENI. The CDR3 consists of 14 residues. The clonotype comes from a young man who had recovered from COVID-19. V usage is TRBV18 and J usage is TRBJ2-7; the D gene is possibly TRBD2 (5 bases). Sequencing input: PBMCs or T cells enriched from blood (not recorded which). This chain's CDR3 is CASSPPGIYYEQYF. Written as DNA, the CDR3 is TGTGCCAGCTCACCTCCCGGGATTTACTACGAGCAGTACTTC.